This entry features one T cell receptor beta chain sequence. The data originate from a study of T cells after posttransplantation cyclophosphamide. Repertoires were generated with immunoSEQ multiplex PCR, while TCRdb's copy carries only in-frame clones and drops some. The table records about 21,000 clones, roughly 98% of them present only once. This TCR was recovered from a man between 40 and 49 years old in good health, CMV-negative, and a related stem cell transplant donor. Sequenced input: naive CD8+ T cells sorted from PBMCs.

The CDR3 reads CASSFGNSGANVLTF. DNA for the CDR3: TGTGCCAGCAGTTTCGGGAACTCTGGGGCCAACGTCCTGACTTTC. V is TRBV28 and J is TRBJ2-6, with D perhaps matching TRBD2 (5 bases). Germline assignment: CDR1 MDHEN and CDR2 SYDVKM. The CDR3 runs 15 residues. With 3 bases removed from V and 0 bases from J, the gap between germline ends came to 6 bases.